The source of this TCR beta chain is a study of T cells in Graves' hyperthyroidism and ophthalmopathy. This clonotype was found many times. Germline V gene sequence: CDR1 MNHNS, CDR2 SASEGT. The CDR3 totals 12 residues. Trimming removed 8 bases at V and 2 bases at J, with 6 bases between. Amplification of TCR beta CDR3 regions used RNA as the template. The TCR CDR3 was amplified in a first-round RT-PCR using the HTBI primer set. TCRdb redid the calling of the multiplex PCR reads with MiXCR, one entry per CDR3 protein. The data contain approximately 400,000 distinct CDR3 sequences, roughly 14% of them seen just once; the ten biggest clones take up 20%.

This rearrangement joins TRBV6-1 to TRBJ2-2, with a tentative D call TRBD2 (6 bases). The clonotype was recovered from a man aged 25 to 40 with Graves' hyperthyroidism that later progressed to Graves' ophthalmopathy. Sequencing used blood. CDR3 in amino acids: CASGTNTGELFF. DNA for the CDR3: TGTGCCAGCGGGACTAACACCGGGGAGCTGTTTTTT.